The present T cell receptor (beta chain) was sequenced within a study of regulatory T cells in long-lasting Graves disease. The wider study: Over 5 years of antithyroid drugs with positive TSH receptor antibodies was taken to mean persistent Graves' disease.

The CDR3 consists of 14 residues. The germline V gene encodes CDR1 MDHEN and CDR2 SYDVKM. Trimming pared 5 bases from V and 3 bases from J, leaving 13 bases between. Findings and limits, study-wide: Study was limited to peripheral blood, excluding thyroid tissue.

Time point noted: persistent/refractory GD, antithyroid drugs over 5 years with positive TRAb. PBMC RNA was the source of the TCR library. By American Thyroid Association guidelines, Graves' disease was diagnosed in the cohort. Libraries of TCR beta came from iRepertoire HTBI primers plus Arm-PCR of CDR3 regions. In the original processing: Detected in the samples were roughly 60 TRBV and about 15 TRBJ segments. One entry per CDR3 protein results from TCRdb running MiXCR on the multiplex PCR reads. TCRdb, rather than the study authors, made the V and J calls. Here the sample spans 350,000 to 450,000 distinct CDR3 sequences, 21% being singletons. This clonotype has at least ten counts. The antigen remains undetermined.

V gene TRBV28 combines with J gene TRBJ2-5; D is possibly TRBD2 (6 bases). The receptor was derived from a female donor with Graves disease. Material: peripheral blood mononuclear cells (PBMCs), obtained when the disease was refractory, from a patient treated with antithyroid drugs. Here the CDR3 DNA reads TGTGCCAGCAGTCCGGAGGGACTTGAAGAGACCCAGTACTTC. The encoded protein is CASSPEGLEETQYF.